Relative to its sample, the clone carrying this T cell receptor beta chain is medium-sized. V was pared by 4 bases and J by 3 bases, with 5 bases of the junction left unmatched. Germline CDR1 SGHRS, CDR2 YFSETQ. There are 14 residues in the CDR3. The sample is drawn from a study of spatial heterogeneity in lung cancer. Looking at the study overall: Alpha-chain sequences were consistently detected in smaller numbers than beta-chain sequences. There were, on average, more than ten raw-read appearances for each unique TCR and UMI combination.

The time point was: sample taken at primary tumor resection. Sequencing of whole RNA from tumor, nontumor lung or frozen PBMC involved no sorting. The donor group consisted of over 55 patients who had untreated, early-stage non-small cell lung cancer. Unique molecular identifiers, one per molecule, were present on every TCR cDNA molecule. TCRdb ran MiXCR on the 5' RACE reads and lists one entry per CDR3 protein. The table lists approximately 7,200 distinct CDR3 sequences, 5% to 5.5% of them singletons. This specimen consisted of normal lung tissue next to the tumor, obtained at surgery. This TCR was recovered from a female donor with early-stage non-small cell lung cancer. This chain uses TRBV5-1 with TRBJ2-3; TRBD2 aligns across 7 bases. In DNA form, the CDR3 reads TGCGCCAGCAGCATGGGCGGGAGAACAGATACGCAGTATTTT. Translated: CASSMGGRTDTQYF.